What follows describes a single TCR beta chain. Its antigen is unknown. This record belongs to a study of response to subunit inactivated influenza vaccine. Whole-study findings and limits: T cells newly recruited by each seasonal influenza vaccination are few, the authors suggested.

The CDR3 totals 16 residues. V trimming: 5 bases; J trimming: 4 bases; junction bases outside the gene matches: 11. The germline V gene has CDR1 SGHAT and CDR2 FQDESV (reference sequence). TCRdb ran MiXCR on the RT-PCR reads and lists one entry per CDR3 protein. Of about 650,000 distinct CDR3 sequences listed, around 16% are singletons. The sequencing here drew on PBMCs from blood, taken about 11 days after vaccination. This TCR came from a man between 45 and 60 years old who received an inactivated influenza vaccine. The chain uses TRBV11-1 and TRBJ2-7, with 10 nucleotides matching TRBD1. In DNA, the CDR3 is TGTGCCAGCAGCACATCCCTGCCGGGACAGGGGTACGAGCAGTACTTC. This translates into CASSTSLPGQGYEQYF. The whole variable domain, filled in from reference TRBV11-1 and TRBJ2-7, reads EAEVAQSPRYKITEKSQAVAFWCDPISGHATLYWYRQILGQGPELLVQFQDESVVDDSQLPKDRFSAERLKGVDSTLKIQPAELGDSAMYLCASSTSLPGQGYEQYFGPGTRLTVT.